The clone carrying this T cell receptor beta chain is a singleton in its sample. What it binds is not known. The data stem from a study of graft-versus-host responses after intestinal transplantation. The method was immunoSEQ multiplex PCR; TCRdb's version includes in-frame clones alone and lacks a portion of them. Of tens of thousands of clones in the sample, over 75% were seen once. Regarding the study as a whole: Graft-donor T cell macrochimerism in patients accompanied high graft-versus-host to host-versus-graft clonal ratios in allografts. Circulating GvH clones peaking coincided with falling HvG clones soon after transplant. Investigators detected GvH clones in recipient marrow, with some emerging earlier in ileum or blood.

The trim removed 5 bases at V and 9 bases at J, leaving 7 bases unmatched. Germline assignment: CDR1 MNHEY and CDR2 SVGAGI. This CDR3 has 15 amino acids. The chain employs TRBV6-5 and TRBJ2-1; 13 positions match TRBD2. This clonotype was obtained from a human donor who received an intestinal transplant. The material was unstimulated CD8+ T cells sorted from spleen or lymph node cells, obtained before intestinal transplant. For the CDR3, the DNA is TGTGCCAGCAGTCTCGGACTAGCGGGGGTCGGTGAGCAGTTCTTC. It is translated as CASSLGLAGVGEQFF.